Sequencing of this T cell receptor beta chain was carried out in a study of blood T cell repertoires in COVID-19. Study-wide context: COVID-19 samples from acute and convalescent phases originated in the United States, Italy and Spain.

The data were produced by immunoSEQ multiplex PCR, yet TCRdb's version contains in-frame clones alone and is incomplete. Among around 78,000 clones listed, 88% were seen once. V lost 6 bases to trimming and J lost 0 bases, with 12 bases between them. The CDR3 runs 15 residues. From germline, CDR1 is LNHDA and CDR2 SQIVND (reference sequence). The chain has TRBV19 and TRBJ1-5; perhaps TRBD1 as D (6 bases). This TCR was sampled from a man aged 50 to 59 with active COVID-19. The source material was peripheral blood. CDR3 nucleotides: TGTGCCAGTAGCACGGGGGGCTATAGCAATCAGCCCCAGCATTTT. Translating it yields CASSTGGYSNQPQHF.